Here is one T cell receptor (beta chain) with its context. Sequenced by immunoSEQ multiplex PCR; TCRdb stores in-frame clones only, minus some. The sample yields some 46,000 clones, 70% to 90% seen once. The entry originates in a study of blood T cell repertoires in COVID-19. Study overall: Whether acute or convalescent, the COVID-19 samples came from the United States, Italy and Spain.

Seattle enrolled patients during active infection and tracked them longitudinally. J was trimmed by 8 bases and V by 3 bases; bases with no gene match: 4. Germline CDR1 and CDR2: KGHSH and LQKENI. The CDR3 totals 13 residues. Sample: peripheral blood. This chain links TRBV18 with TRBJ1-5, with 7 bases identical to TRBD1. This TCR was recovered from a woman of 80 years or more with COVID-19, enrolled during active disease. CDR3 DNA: TGTGCCAGCTCACCGCAGGGGGAGGAGCCCCAGCATTTT. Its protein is CASSPQGEEPQHF.